The sequence of this TCR beta chain was determined in a study of regulatory T cells in long-lasting Graves disease. Both iRepertoire HTBI primers and Arm-PCR of CDR3 regions were used to build the TCR beta libraries. MiXCR, applied by TCRdb to the multiplex PCR reads, yields one record per CDR3 protein. The data show over 300,000 distinct CDR3 sequences, about 14% seen once. Germline V gene sequence: CDR1 DFQATT, CDR2 SNEGSKA (reference sequence). With 2 bases clipped from V and 3 bases from J, the junction kept 5 bases outside the gene matches. There are 15 residues in the CDR3. Broader study findings: Persistent patients shared 2,500 to 3,000 public clonotypes among themselves. Newly diagnosed patients shared fewer, at roughly 900.

Stated time point: newly diagnosed GD, antithyroid drugs for less than 3 months. There was RNA extracted from PBMCs, and the TCR library was made from it. In its sample, this clonotype was seen many times. Its target is unknown. This TCR came from a female donor with Graves disease. Sequenced here: peripheral blood mononuclear cells (PBMCs), sampled at new diagnosis, from a patient treated with antithyroid drugs. The chain has TRBV20-1 and TRBJ2-3; 10 bases are shared with TRBD2. CDR3 in DNA: TGCAGTGCTAGATCTAGCGGGAGTGGGACAGATACGCAGTATTTT. Translation: CSARSSGSGTDTQYF.